This entry is about one TCR beta chain. V lost 6 bases, J lost 3 bases, and 17 bases lay in between. The CDR3 runs to 15 residues. The germline gives CDR1 MNHNS, CDR2 SASEGT. This sample was included in a study of PD-1 blockade in mismatch repair-deficient tumors. TCRdb's copy holds only in-frame clones and misses some; the assay was immunoSEQ multiplex PCR. The profile shows around 120,000 clones, about 88% of them singletons. The TCR was taken from an adult with mismatch repair-deficient cancer. The material was peripheral blood, obtained 44 weeks after starting pembrolizumab. The V call is TRBV6-1, the J call TRBJ1-1; D uncertain. As DNA, the CDR3 is TGTGCCAGCAGGCCCCCTCCCCGGGCGGACACTGAAGCTTTCTTT. This gives the protein CASRPPPRADTEAFF.